This T cell receptor (beta chain) was identified during a study of blood T cell repertoires in COVID-19. About the research overall: The United States, Italy and Spain supplied acute and convalescent COVID-19 samples.

Authors' analysis steps: The authors estimated nucleated cell counts from reference gene primer amplification. The protocol was immunoSEQ multiplex PCR, while the TCRdb copy is restricted to in-frame clones and leaves out a portion. V and J calls plus clone size are reproduced from that table; the DNA served to infer D and trimming. The sample shows some 220,000 clones, around 90% of them seen only once. The V segment lost 0 bases and the J segment 4 bases; nucleotides outside the gene matches: 10. The length of the CDR3 is 19 residues. Germline CDR1 reads LGHNT; CDR2 reads FRNRAP. This clone was counted a few times. Adults between about 18 and 95 years of age took part from under 25 US areas. Assignment of participants to cohorts was predicated upon participant-reported clinical history.

What was sequenced was PBMCs or T cells enriched from blood (not recorded which). This clonotype originated in a woman in her 30s who had recovered from COVID-19. This chain uses TRBV12-5 with TRBJ2-5, with 14 nucleotides matching TRBD2. CDR3 DNA sequence: TGTGCTAGTGGTTTGGTACGTGGGACTAGCGGGGGCCGGGGAGAGACCCAGTACTTC. This gives the protein CASGLVRGTSGGRGETQYF.